A single sample is the source of the 20 T cell receptor beta chains below, sequenced in a study of cytomegalovirus exposure and HLA in healthy donors (dated by TCRdb to between 2016 and 2019). Libraries were built with the immunoSEQ multiplex PCR assay. For the multiplex PCR, a mixture combining 60 forward primers for TCR Vbeta segments and 13 reverse primers for TCR Jbeta segments was used. This is the immuneACCESS table as TCRdb keeps it, with only in-frame sequences that have V and J called. A part of the clones is gone; compared with another copy, unresolved V genes explain less than half, and the rest is unexplained. Present in this sample are roughly 66,000 clones, around three quarters of which were seen just once. 5.5% to 7% of the sample comes from the top ten. Source material: PBMCs. The receptor set was obtained from a man in his fifties or sixties in good health and CMV-seronegative.

This chain joins TRBV7-9 and TRBJ2-3; a possible D gene is TRBD1 (7 bases). Germline assignment: CDR1 SEHNR and CDR2 FQNEAQ (reference sequence). This CDR3 region has 13 residues. Trimming pared 7 bases from V and 6 bases from J, leaving 14 bases between. The CDR3 sequence: CASKLSGGDTQYF. CDR3 coding DNA: TGTGCCAGCAAACTTTCAGGGGGGGATACGCAGTATTTT.

The chain uses TRBV30 and TRBJ2-1; a weak D match, TRBD2 (5 bases). V lost 4 bases and J lost 13, with 17 bases in between. This CDR3 is built from 12 residues. CDR1 GTSNPN and CDR2 SVGIG come from the germline V gene (reference sequence). CDR3 amino acids: CAWNNGRGFQFF. In DNA form, the CDR3 reads TGTGCCTGGAACAATGGCCGGGGATTCCAGTTCTTC.

This chain connects TRBV14 to TRBJ2-3; D not resolved. The V gene's germline CDR1 is SGHDN and CDR2 FVKESK. This CDR3 spans 14 amino acids. V was cut by 1 base and J by 2 bases, with 7 bases left in between. CDR3 coding DNA: TGTGCCAGCAGCCAAGCACAGTACACAGATACGCAGTATTTT. Translated, it gives CASSQAQYTDTQYF.

This rearrangement joins TRBV7-8 to TRBJ1-4, with D uncertain. The CDR3 contains 15 residues. Looked up from germline, CDR1 is SGHVS and CDR2 is FQNEAQ. V shed 2 bases and J shed 8 bases, with 15 bases lying between them. The DNA for the CDR3 is TGTGCCAGCAGCTTACTGGAAAGATCAGGAGAAAAACTGTTTTTT. Translating it yields CASSLLERSGEKLFF.

The gene calls are TRBV15 and TRBJ1-1; 8 positions agree with TRBD1. CDR3 size: 13 residues. The ends lost 5 bases at V and 8 bases at J; junction bases unmatched: 7. Germline CDR1 LNHNV, CDR2 YYDKDF (reference sequence). CDR3 residues: CATSLHGQGEAFF. DNA of the CDR3: TGTGCCACCAGCCTCCACGGACAGGGAGAAGCTTTCTTT. The whole variable domain, remainder taken from reference TRBV15 and TRBJ1-1, is DAMVIQNPRYQVTQFGKPVTLSCSQTLNHNVMYWYQQKSSQAPKLLFHYYDKDFNNEADTPDNFQSRRPNTSFCFLDIRSPGLGDTAMYLCATSLHGQGEAFFGQGTRLTVV.

Remarks on this clone: The DNA is left out, because the CDR3 cannot be placed on it with certainty; the CDR3 is given as TCRdb lists it. The V gene is TRBV5-1, the J gene TRBJ2-1; the table's D call, TRBD1, has no DNA check behind it. The CDR3 numbers 14 amino acids, ends counted. Germline V gene sequence: CDR1 SGHRS, CDR2 YFSETQ. The CDR3 sequence: CAGRGTMSSSSQFF.

The rearrangement joins TRBV19 to TRBJ2-1; 14 positions match TRBD2. From germline, CDR1 is LNHDA and CDR2 SQIVND (reference sequence). The CDR3 loop spans 15 amino acids. J lost 6 bases, V lost 4 bases, and 2 bases had no gene match. DNA of the CDR3: TGTGCCAGTAGTAGCGGGACTAGCGGGAGCAATGAGCAGTTCTTC. Protein: CASSSGTSGSNEQFF.

The chain has TRBV19 and TRBJ1-4; TRBD1 is a possible D gene (5 bases). V shed 6 bases and J shed 2 bases, with 10 bases lying between them. CDR1 and CDR2 from the germline V gene are LNHDA and SQIVND (reference sequence). The CDR3 has 14 residues. CDR3 sequence (DNA): TGTGCCAGTAGCGTACAGGCTACTAATGAAAAACTGTTTTTT. Its protein product is CASSVQATNEKLFF.

This chain joins TRBV30 and TRBJ1-3; 8 bases are a match to TRBD1. Looked up from germline, CDR1 is GTSNPN and CDR2 is SVGIG (reference sequence). The CDR3 has 15 amino acids. Trimming cost V 0 bases and J 4 bases; bases outside gene matches: 5. CDR3 in DNA: TGTGCCTGGAGTGTTCGGCAGGGGGCAGGAAACACCATATATTTT. This gives the protein CAWSVRQGAGNTIYF.

This chain uses TRBV20-1 with TRBJ1-2, with D unclear. Trimming cost V 0 bases and J 8 bases, with 7 bases left between them. Germline V gives CDR1 DFQATT, CDR2 SNEGSKA (reference sequence). The CDR3 runs to 11 residues. CDR3 bases: TGCAGTGCTAGAGAAGAGAGAGGCTACACCTTC. This sequence encodes CSAREERGYTF.

The chain employs TRBV28 and TRBJ2-1; 11 positions agree with TRBD2. With V trimmed by 7 bases and J by 8 bases, 7 bases remained unmatched. CDR1 and CDR2 from the germline V gene are MDHEN and SYDVKM. This CDR3 is 14 amino acids long. The CDR3 loop reads CASNQLAGVYEQFF. The CDR3 coding sequence is TGTGCCAGCAACCAACTAGCGGGAGTTTATGAGCAGTTCTTC.

This clone was observed once. The chain couples TRBV30 to TRBJ2-7, with 7 nucleotides matching TRBD1. CDR1 and CDR2 from the germline V gene are GTSNPN and SVGIG (reference sequence). CDR3 length: 13 residues. Unmatched junction bases numbered 4, after V lost 5 bases and J lost 0 bases. This CDR3 reads CAWSGGNSYEQYF. DNA for the CDR3: TGTGCCTGGTCAGGGGGTAACTCCTACGAGCAGTACTTC. The full variable domain, with the rest looked up from reference TRBV30 and TRBJ2-7, is SQTIHQWPATLVQPVGSPLSLECTVEGTSNPNLYWYRQAAGRGLQLLFYSVGIGQISSEVPQNLSASRPQDRQFILSSKKLLLSDSGFYLCAWSGGNSYEQYFGPGTRLTVT.

This chain joins TRBV27 and TRBJ1-4; 8 positions agree with TRBD1. The CDR3 length is 15 residues. Germline V gene data show CDR1 as MNHEY and CDR2 as SMNVEV (reference sequence). V dropped 0 bases and J dropped 10; count of bases not matched to a gene: 7. CDR3 nucleotides: TGTGCCAGCAGTTTATCCCAGGGGGCGGGTGGAAAACTGTTTTTT. Its translation is CASSLSQGAGGKLFF.

The rearrangement uses TRBV29-1 and TRBJ2-2; 11 nucleotides align to TRBD1. Germline V CDR1 and CDR2: SQVTM, ANQGSEA. The CDR3 spans 15 residues. V lost 7 bases to trimming and J lost 4 bases; unmatched junction nucleotides: 8. CDR3: CSGGTGGRGTGELFF. CDR3 nucleotides: TGCAGCGGCGGGACAGGGGGTCGCGGCACCGGGGAGCTGTTTTTT.

This chain links TRBV7-8 with TRBJ1-1, with unresolved D. The germline CDR1 and CDR2 sequences are SGHVS and FQNEAQ. The CDR3 is 14 residues long. V lost 3 bases, J lost 1 base, and 9 bases lay in between. The CDR3 DNA reads as TGTGCCAGCAGCTTGAGGATCCCGAACACTGAAGCTTTCTTT. Protein: CASSLRIPNTEAFF.

V and J are TRBV2 and TRBJ1-1; 7 nucleotides line up with TRBD1. This CDR3 region has 16 residues. Germline CDR1 reads SNHLY; CDR2 reads FYNNEI. The V segment lost 5 bases and the J segment 0 bases; nucleotides outside the gene matches: 9. The CDR3 bases are TGTGCCAGCAGTTTCCTCCGGGACAGTATGAACACTGAAGCTTTCTTT. This gives the protein CASSFLRDSMNTEAFF.

As DNA, the CDR3 is TGTGCCATCAGTGAGTCAGGAGGGGTCACTGAAGCTTTCTTT. Its protein product is CAISESGGVTEAFF. This chain connects TRBV10-3 to TRBJ1-1, with D possibly TRBD1 on 5 matching bases. This CDR3 has 14 residues. Between the trimmed V and J ends, which lost 0 bases and 4 bases, there was a span of 9 bases. Germline lookup yields CDR1 ENHRY and CDR2 SYGVKD.

V and J are TRBV11-2 and TRBJ1-6; TRBD1 is a possible D gene (6 bases). The V gene lost 5 bases and the J gene lost 6 bases, with 14 bases spanning the gap. This CDR3 has 15 amino acids. Germline V gene data show CDR1 as SGHAT and CDR2 as FQNNGV. The CDR3 nucleotides are TGTGCCAGCAGCCTTGCCCAGGGGTTTAATTCACCCCTCCACTTT. Amino acid sequence: CASSLAQGFNSPLHF.

This sequence joins TRBV5-6 and TRBJ1-2, with D unclear. CDR3 size: 18 residues. Trimming removed 4 bases from V and 5 bases from J, with 27 bases in between. CDR1 and CDR2 (germline): SGHDT, YYEEEE. The CDR3, as DNA: TGTGCCAGCAGCCCTGACCTTTTGCGTGGAGAAGGCACGTATGGCTACACCTTC. It yields the protein CASSPDLLRGEGTYGYTF. Variable domain in full (rest from reference TRBV5-6 and TRBJ1-2): DAGVTQSPTHLIKTRGQQVTLRCSPKSGHDTVSWYQQALGQGPQFIFQYYEEEERQRGNFPDRFSGHQFPNYSSELNVNALLLGDSALYLCASSPDLLRGEGTYGYTFGSGTRLTVV.

The CDR3 protein is CASSLSVGELFF. The CDR3 DNA follows: TGTGCCAGCAGTCTTAGCGTCGGGGAGCTGTTTTTT. The gene calls are TRBV6-5 and TRBJ2-2; possibly TRBD2 for D (5 bases). V dropped 5 bases and J dropped 7 bases, with 8 bases sitting between them. The CDR3 is made up of 12 amino acids. Germline-derived CDR1 and CDR2 are MNHEY and SVGAGI.